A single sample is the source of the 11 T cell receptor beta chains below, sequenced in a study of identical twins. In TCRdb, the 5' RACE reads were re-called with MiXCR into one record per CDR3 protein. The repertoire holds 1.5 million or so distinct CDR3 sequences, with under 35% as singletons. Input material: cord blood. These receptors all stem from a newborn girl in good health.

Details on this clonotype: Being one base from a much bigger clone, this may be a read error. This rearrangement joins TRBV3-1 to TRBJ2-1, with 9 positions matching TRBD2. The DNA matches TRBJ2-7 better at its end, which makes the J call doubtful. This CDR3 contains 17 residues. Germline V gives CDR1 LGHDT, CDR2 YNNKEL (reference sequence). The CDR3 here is CASSQGLAGVSYNEQYF. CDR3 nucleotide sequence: TGTGCCAGCAGCCAAGGTTTAGCGGGGGTTTCCTACAATGAGCAGTACTTC.

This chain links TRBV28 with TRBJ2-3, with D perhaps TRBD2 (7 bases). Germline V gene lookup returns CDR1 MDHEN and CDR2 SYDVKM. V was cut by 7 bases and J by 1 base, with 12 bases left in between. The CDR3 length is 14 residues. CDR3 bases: TGTGCCAGCACCATGGGGGGGCGCACAGATACGCAGTATTTT. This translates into CASTMGGRTDTQYF.

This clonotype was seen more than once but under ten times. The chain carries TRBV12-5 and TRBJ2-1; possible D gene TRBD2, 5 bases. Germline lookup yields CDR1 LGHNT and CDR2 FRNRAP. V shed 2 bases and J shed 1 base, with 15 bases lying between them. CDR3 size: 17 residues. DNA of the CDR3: TGTGCTAGTGGTTTGTTCGTTGCTAGCAGGTCCTACAATGAGCAGTTCTTC. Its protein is CASGLFVASRSYNEQFF.

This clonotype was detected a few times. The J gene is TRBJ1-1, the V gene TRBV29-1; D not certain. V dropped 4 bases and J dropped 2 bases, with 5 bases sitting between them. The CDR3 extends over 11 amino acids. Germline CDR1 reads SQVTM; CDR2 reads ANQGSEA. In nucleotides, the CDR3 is TGCAGCGTTGGGACTAACACTGAAGCTTTCTTT. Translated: CSVGTNTEAFF. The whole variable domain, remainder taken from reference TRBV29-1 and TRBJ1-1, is SAVISQKPSRDICQRGTSLTIQCQVDSQVTMMFWYRQQPGQSLTLIATANQGSEATYESGFVIDKFPISRPNLTFSTLTVSNMSPEDSSIYLCSVGTNTEAFFGQGTRLTVV.

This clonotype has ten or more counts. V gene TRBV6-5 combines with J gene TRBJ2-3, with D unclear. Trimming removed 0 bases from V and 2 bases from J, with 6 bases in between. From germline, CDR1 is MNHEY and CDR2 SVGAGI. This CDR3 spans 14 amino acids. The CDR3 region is CASSYSLDTDTQYF. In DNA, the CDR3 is TGTGCCAGCAGTTACTCGCTCGACACAGATACGCAGTATTTT.

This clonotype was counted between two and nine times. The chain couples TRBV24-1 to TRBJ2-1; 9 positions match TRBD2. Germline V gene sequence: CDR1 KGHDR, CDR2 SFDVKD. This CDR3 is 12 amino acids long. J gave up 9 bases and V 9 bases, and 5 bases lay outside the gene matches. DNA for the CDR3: TGTGCCACCGGTAGCGGGAGAATTGAGCAGTTCTTC. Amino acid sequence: CATGSGRIEQFF.

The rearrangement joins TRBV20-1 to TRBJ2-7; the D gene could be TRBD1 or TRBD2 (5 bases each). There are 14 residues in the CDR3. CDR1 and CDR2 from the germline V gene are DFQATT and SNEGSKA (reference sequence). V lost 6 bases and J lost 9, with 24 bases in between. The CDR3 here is CSAPGLDNYNGQYF. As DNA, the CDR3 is TGCAGTGCCCCCGGACTGGACAACTACAATGGGCAGTACTTC.

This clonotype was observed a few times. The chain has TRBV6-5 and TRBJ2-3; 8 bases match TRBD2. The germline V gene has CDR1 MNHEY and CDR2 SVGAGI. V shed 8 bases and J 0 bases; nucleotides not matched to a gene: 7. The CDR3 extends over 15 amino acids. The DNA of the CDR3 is TGTGCCAGCCCTAATAGCGGGGCTAGCACAGATACGCAGTATTTT. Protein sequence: CASPNSGASTDTQYF.

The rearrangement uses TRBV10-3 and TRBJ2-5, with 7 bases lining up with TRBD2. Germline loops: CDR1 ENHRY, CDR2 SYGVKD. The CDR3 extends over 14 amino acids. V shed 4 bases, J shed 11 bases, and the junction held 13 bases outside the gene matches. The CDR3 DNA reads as TGTGCCATCAGTGCGGGAGGAGTTATCGATGAGCAGTACTTC. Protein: CAISAGGVIDEQYF.

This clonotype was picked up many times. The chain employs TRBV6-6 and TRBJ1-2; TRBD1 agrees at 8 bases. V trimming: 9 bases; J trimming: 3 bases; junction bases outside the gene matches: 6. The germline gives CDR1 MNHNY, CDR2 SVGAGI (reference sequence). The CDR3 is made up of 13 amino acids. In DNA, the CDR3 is TGTGCCAGATCCCTGACAGGGGACTATGGCTACACCTTC. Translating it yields CARSLTGDYGYTF.

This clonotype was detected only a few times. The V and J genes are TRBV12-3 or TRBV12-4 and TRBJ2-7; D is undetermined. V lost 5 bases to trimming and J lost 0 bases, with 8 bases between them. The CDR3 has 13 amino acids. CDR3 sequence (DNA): TGTGCCAGCAGTCAACTCCGCTCCTACGAGCAGTACTTC. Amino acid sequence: CASSQLRSYEQYF.